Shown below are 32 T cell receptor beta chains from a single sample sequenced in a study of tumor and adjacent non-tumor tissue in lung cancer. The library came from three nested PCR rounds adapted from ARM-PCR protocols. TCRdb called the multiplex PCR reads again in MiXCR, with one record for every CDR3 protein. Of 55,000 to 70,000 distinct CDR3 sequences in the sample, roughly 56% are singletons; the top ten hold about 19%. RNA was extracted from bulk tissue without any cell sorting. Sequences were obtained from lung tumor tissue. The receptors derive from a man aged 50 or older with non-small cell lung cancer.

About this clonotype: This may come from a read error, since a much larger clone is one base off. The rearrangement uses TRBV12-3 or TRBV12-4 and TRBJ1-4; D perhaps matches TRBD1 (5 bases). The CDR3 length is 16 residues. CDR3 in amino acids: CANSLSGTGPNEKLFF. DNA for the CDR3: TGTGCCAACAGTTTATCCGGGACGGGCCCGAATGAAAAACTGTTTTTT.

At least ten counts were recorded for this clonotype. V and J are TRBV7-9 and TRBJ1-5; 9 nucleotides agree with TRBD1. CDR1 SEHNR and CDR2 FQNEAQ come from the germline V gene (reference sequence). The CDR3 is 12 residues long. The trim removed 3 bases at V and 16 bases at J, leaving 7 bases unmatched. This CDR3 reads CASSFTGGTSHF. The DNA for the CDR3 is TGTGCCAGCAGCTTTACAGGGGGCACCTCCCATTTT.

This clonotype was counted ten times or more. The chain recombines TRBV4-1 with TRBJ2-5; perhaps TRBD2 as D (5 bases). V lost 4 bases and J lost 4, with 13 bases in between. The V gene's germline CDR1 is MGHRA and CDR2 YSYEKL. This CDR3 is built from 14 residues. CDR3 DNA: TGCGCCAGCAGCCTGACTGTGAGGGTAGAGACCCAGTACTTC. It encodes CASSLTVRVETQYF.

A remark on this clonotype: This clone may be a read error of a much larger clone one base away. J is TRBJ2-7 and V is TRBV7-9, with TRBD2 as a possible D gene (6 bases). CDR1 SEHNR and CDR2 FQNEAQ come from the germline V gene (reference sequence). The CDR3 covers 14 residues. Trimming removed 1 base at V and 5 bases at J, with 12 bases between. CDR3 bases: TGTGCCAGCAGCTTAGATGGGGGGTCCCACGAGCAGTACTTC. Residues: CASSLDGGSHEQYF. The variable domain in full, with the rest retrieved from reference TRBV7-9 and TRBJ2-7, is DTGVSQNPRHKITKRGQNVTFRCDPISEHNRLYWYRQTLGQGPEFLTYFQNEAQLEKSRLLSDRFSAERPKGSFSTLEIQRTEQGDSAMYLCASSLDGGSHEQYFGPGTRLTVT.

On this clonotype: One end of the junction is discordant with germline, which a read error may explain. DNA for the CDR3: TGTGCCGGCAGCCAGACCCGGACTACCAGCATCAATGAGCAGTTCTTC. Encoded protein: CAGSQTRTTSINEQFF. This sequence joins TRBV14 and TRBJ2-1, with D possibly matching TRBD2 (6 bases). Germline V gene lookup returns CDR1 SGHDN and CDR2 FVKESK. The CDR3 extends over 16 amino acids.

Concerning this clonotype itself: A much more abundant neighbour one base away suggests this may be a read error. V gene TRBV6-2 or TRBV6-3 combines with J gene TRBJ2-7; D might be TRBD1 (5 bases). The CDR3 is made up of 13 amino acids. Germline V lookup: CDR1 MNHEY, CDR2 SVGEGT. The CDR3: CASSWTTSYGQYF. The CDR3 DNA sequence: TGTGCCAGCAGTTGGACAACTTCCTACGGGCAGTACTTC.

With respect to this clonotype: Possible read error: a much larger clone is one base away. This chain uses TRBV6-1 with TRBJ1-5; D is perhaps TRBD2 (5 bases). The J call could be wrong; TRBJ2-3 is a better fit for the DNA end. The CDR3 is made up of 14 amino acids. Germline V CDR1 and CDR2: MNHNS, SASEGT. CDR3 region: CASSDLFRDQPQYF. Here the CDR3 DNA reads TGTGCCAGCAGTGACCTGTTTCGGGATCAGCCCCAGTATTTT.

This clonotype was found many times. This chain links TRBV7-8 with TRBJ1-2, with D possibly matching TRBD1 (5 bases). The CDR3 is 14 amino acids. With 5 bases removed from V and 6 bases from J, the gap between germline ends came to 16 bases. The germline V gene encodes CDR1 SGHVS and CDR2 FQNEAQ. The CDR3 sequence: CASSPTGLGNGYTF. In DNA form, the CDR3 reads TGTGCCAGCAGCCCCACGGGGCTGGGAAATGGCTACACCTTC.

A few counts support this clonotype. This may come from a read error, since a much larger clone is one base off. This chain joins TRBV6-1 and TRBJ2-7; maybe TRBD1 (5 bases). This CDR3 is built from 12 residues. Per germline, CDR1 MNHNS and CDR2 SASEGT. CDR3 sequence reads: CASSELGMGQHF. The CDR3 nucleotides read TGTGCCAGCAGTGAACTGGGTATGGGGCAGCACTTC.

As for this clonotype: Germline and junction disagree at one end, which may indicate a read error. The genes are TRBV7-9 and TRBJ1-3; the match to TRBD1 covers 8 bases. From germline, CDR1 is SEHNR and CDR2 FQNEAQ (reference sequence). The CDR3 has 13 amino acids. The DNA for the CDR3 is TGTGTCAGCAGCCAGGGGGCCGGAAACAGCATATATTTT. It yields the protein CVSSQGAGNSIYF.

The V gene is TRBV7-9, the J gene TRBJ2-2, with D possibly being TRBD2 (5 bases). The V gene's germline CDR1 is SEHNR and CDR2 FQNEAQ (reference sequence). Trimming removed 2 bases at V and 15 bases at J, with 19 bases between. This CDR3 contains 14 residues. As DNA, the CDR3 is TGTGCCAGCAGCTTATCCCAGGATACCGGGGATTTGTTTTTT. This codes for CASSLSQDTGDLFF.

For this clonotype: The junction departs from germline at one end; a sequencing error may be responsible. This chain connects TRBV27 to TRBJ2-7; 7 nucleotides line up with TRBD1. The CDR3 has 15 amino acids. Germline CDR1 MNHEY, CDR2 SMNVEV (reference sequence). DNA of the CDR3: TGTGCCAGCAGCTCTCCGGGACAGATGAACTACGAGCACTGCTTC. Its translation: CASSSPGQMNYEHCF.

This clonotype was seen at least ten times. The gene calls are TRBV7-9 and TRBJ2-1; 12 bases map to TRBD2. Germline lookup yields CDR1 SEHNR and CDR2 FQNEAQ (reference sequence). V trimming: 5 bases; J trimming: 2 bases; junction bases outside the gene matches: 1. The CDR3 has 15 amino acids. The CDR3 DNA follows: TGTGCCAGCAGCCGGACTAGCGGGGCCTACAATGAGCAGTTCTTC. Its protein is CASSRTSGAYNEQFF.

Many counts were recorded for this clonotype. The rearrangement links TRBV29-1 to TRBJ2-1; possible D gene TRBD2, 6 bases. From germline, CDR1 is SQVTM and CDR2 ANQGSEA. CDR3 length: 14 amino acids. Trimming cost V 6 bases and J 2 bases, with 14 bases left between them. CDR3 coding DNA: TGCAGCGTCGCCCTCGGGAGTGCCTACAATGAGCAGTTCTTC. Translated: CSVALGSAYNEQFF.

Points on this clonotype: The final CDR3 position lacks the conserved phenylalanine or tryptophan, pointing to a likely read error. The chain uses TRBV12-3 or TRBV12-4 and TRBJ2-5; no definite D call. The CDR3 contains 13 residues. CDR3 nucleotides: TGTGACAGCAGTTGGAACCTCCAAGAGACCCAGTACTTA. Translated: CDSSWNLQETQYL.

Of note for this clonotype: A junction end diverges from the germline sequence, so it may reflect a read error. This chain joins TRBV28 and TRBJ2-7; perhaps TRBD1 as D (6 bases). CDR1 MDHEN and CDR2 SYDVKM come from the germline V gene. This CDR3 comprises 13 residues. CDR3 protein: CAGSQGYSYEQYF. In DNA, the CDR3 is TGTGCCGGCAGCCAGGGGTACTCCTACGAGCAGTACTTC.

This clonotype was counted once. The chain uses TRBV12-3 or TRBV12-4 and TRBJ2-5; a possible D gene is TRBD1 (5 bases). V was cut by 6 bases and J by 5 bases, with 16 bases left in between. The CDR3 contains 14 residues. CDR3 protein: CASSRTRGVETQYF. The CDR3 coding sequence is TGTGCCAGCAGCCGGACAAGGGGCGTGGAGACCCAGTACTTC.

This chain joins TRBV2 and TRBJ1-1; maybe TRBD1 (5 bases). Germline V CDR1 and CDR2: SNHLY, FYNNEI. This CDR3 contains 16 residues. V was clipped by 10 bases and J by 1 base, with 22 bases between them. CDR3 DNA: TGTGCCAACAGGAATACACGGCAGGGCCCGAACACTGAAGCTTTCTTT. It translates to CANRNTRQGPNTEAFF.

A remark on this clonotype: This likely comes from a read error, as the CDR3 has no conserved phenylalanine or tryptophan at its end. As DNA, the CDR3 is TGTGTCAGCAGCCCAAAAGTCGACTACGGAGATACGCAGTATTAT. As protein: CVSSPKVDYGDTQYY. V is TRBV5-4 and J is TRBJ2-3; possibly TRBD2 for D (5 bases). This CDR3 has 15 residues. CDR1 and CDR2 from the germline V gene are SGHNT and YYREEE (reference sequence).

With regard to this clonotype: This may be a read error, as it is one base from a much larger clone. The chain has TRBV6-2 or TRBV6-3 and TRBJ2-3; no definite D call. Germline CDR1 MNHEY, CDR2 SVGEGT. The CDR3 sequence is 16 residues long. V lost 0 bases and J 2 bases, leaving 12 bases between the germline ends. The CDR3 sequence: CASSYSSPVYTDTQYF. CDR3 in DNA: TGTGCCAGCAGTTACTCGAGCCCAGTTTACACAGATACGCAGTATTTT.

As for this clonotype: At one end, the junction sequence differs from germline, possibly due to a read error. CDR3 nucleotide sequence: TGCAGCATTGAGGAGGCGCAGGGGTACGAGCAGTACTTC. Amino acids: CSIEEAQGYEQYF. The chain recombines TRBV29-1 with TRBJ2-7; D possibly corresponds to TRBD1 (6 bases). CDR1 and CDR2 (germline): SQVTM, ANQGSEA. This CDR3 has 13 residues.

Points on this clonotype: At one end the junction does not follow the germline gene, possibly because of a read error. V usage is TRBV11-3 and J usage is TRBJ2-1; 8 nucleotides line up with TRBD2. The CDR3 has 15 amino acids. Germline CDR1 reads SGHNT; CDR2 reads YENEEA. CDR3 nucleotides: TGTGCCAGCAGCACCGGACTAGCAAGGTACAATGGGCAGTTCTTC. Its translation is CASSTGLARYNGQFF.

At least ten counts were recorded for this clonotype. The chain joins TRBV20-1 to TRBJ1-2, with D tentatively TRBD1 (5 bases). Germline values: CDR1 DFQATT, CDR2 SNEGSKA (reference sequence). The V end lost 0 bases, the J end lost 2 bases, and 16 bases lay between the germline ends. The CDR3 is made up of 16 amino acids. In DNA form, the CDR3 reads TGCAGTGCTAGAGATGAAGGGGTAGGACCCAACTATGGCTACACCTTC. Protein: CSARDEGVGPNYGYTF.

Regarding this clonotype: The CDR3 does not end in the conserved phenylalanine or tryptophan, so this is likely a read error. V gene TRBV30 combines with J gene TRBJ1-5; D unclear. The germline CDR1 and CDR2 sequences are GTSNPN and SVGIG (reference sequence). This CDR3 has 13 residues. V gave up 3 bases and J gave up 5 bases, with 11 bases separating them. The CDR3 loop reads CAWSPLGYQPQHS. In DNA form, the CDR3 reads TGTGCCTGGAGCCCGCTAGGGTATCAGCCCCAGCATTCT.

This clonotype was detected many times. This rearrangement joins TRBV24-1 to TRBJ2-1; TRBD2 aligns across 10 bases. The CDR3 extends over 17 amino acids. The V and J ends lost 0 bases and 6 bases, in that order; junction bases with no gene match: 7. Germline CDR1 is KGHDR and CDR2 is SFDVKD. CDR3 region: CATSDLQGLAGANEQFF. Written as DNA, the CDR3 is TGTGCCACCAGTGATTTGCAGGGGCTAGCGGGAGCCAATGAGCAGTTCTTC.

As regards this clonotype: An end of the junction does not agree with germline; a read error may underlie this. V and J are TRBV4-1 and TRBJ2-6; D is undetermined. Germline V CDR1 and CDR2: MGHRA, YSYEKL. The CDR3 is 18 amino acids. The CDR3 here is CTSSLGPFILSGTNVLTF. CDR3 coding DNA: TGCACCAGCAGCCTTGGACCATTCATCCTCTCTGGGACCAACGTCCTGACTTTC.

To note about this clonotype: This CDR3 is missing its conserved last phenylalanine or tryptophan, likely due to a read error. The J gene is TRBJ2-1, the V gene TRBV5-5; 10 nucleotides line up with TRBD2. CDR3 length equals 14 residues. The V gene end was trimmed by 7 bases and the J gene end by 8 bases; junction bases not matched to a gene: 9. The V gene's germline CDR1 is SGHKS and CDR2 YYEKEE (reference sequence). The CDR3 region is CASGSGGARHEQFS. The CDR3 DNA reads TGTGCCAGCGGAAGCGGGGGGGCTCGCCATGAGCAGTTCTCC.

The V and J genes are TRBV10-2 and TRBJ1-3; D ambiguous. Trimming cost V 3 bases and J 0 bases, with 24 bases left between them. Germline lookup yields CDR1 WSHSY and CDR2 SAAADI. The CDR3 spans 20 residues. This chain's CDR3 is CASSDHRTNWRLASGNTIYF. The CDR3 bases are TGCGCCAGCAGTGACCACAGAACCAATTGGCGGCTTGCCTCTGGAAACACCATATATTTT.

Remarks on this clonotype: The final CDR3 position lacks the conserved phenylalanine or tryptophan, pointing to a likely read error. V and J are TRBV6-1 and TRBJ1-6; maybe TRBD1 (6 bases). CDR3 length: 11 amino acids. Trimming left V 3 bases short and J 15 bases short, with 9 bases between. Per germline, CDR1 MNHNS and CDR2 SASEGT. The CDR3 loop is CASSEGAILHI. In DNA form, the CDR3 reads TGTGCCAGCAGTGAGGGGGCCATCCTCCACATT.

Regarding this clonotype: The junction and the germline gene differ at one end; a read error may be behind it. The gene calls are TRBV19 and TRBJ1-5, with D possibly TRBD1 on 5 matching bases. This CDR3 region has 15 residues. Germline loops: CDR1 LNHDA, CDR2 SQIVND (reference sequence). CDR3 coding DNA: TGTGCCAGTAGTATAGTGACAGCACCCAATCAACCCCTGCATTTT. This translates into CASSIVTAPNQPLHF.

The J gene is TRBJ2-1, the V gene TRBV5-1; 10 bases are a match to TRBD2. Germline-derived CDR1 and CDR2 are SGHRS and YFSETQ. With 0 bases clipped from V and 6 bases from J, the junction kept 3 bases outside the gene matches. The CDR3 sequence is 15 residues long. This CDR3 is CASSLEVAGGNEQFF. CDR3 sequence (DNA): TGCGCCAGCAGCTTGGAGGTAGCGGGAGGCAATGAGCAGTTCTTC. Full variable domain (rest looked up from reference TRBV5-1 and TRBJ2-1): KAGVTQTPRYLIKTRGQQVTLSCSPISGHRSVSWYQQTPGQGLQFLFEYFSETQRNKGNFPGRFSGRQFSNSRSEMNVSTLELGDSALYLCASSLEVAGGNEQFFGPGTRLTVL.

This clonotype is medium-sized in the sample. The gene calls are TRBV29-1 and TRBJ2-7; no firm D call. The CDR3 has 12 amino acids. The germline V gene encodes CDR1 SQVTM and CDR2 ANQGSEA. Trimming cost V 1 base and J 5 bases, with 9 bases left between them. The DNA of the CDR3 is TGCAGCGTTGAAGCCGCTTATAACGAGCAGTACTTC. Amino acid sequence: CSVEAAYNEQYF.